This entry features one TCR beta chain sequence. It lacks a known antigen. Including cysteine and phenylalanine, the CDR3 has 17 amino acids. The only DNA kept is the CDR3, 51 bases in frame from the first base. Ends trimmed: V by 3 bases, J by 5 bases; bases unmatched to a gene: 16. CDR1 and CDR2 (WSHSY, SAAADI) derive from the germline V gene. The library was prepared using the immunoSEQ multiplex PCR assay. The multiplex PCR relied on a mix of 60 forward primers for TCR Vbeta segments and 13 reverse primers for TCR Jbeta segments. Amplification of the CDR3 region of rearranged TCR beta genes was performed with a multiplex PCR assay on genomic DNA. Amplified TCR beta libraries were sequenced as 87-base-pair reads on the Illumina HiSeq System. Per the authors' processing: A later analysis tallied approximately 87 million unique TCR beta chains across the 666 repertoires, and about 12 million of those chains were shared by two or more donors. A nearest-neighbor algorithm error-corrected the raw reads and collapsed the reads into unique sequences, merging closely related sequences to remove PCR and sequencing errors. CDR3 sequences were aligned to IMGT reference sequences to assign V, D and J gene segments. For a sequence to be retained, at least a six-nucleotide match to both a V gene segment and a J gene segment was required. A rearrangement counted as productive if the CDR3 had no stop codons and remained in frame with V and J, and every other rearrangement counted as non-productive. CDR3 was defined according to IMGT convention as the region running from the second conserved V-encoded cysteine to the conserved J-encoded phenylalanine. The earlier analysis of roughly 590 of the donors excluded sequences that lacked an unambiguous match to a single V gene segment. An earlier analysis of a few hundred of the donors called V segments functional above 56.7% productive rearrangements and segregating when the between-donor standard deviation exceeded 5%. A statistical classification framework was developed to diagnose cytomegalovirus status using the catalog of TCR beta chain sequences. In a later analysis, V and J genes were assigned by comparing TCR nucleotide sequences against IMGT/GENE-DB human TR gene sequences. The TCRdist pipeline was used in a later analysis to assign CDR3 sequences and most-parsimonious VDJ recombination scenarios. In a later analysis, every TCR beta chain was defined by the combination of its CDR3 amino acid sequence and its V-gene family, and reads without a unique V-gene family were dropped. As a way to deal with suspected cross-contamination and a sequencing artifact, a later analysis dropped 450 to 700 nucleotide sequences that were highly shared and had low generation probability. For each public chain, a later analysis derived a clonal expansion index from normalized ranks of inferred template counts within each repertoire. In a later analysis, generation probabilities were computed with a VDJ recombination model fitted to out-of-frame rearrangements, and the resulting probabilities were checked against IGoR. Hypergeometric tests were used in a later analysis to score TCR-TCR, TCR-HLA and TCR-CMV co-occurrence, with a repertoire-size bias correction applied to the TCR pairs. In a later analysis, false discovery rates were estimated by permuting HLA or CMV assignments 20 times. A later analysis grouped co-occurring TCRs with DBSCAN, adding TCRdist sequence similarity when clustering within HLA-allele-positive subsets. Co-occurrence clustering excluded repertoires with fewer than 30,000 or more than 120,000 public chains, plus five with anomalous nucleotide sharing. TCRdb obtained this table from immuneACCESS and retained in-frame rearrangements with V and J assigned. These tables miss some clones; where compared with another copy, unresolved V genes account for less than half of the shortfall, and the remainder is unexplained. That table supplies the V and J calls and clone size; D and trimming were determined from the DNA. The sample's table covers 150,000 or so clones. The top ten hold roughly 1.7% of the sample.

This entry is derived from a study of cytomegalovirus exposure and HLA in healthy donors (dated by TCRdb to the late 2010s). About the full investigation: An earlier analysis of approximately 640 of the donors reported 250 to 350 Gb of sequence data and 117 million unique TCR beta sequences from roughly 180 million T cells. The aim of the study was to test whether cataloging public T cell receptors could identify signatures of past pathogen exposure. High-throughput TCR immunosequencing, statistical association of individual TCRs with disease status, and machine learning were combined to predict cytomegalovirus infection status. Of the 300 to 450 genotyped donors, about 80% fell in the genetic ancestry cluster associated with self-reported Caucasian donors. A later genetic analysis took genome-wide SNP genotypes for about three fifths of the 666 donors and used that subset as a discovery cohort. In an earlier analysis of more than 550 of the donors, high-throughput TCR beta sequencing was used to judge whether each TCR beta V gene segment behaved as functional or pseudogenic. Typing coverage differed by locus: A, B, C, DRB1 and DQB1 were typed in roughly 629-630 donors, DQA1 in 500 to 550, DPA1 in approximately 610, and DPB1 in around 490. On average, around 230,000 unique TCR beta nucleotide sequences were sequenced per donor among several hundred genotyped donors of the cohort, with roughly 18% of those sequences being non-productive. A separate validation cohort of roughly 130 different subjects was used in addition to the roughly 620-subject first cohort. HLA typing covered class I and class II loci at four-digit resolution. Using immunosequencing, the study profiled T cell repertoires from 666 subjects and related those repertoires to cytomegalovirus serostatus. A later analysis re-analyzed previously published TCR beta repertoires from 550 to 700 donors and added high-resolution HLA genotyping to study TCR occurrence patterns. Rather than using new phenotypic data, the later analysis identified candidate immune exposures from TCR beta sequences and from how often those sequences occurred across donors. All discovery cohort repertoires had been generated using a single sequencing platform. About 320 gigabases of sequencing data and some 85 million unique TCR sequences were included in an early release covering several hundred HLA-typed donors. Five DR-DQ haplotypes were treated as single units for association and clustering because of strong linkage in the cohort. Donor age, sex, ethnicity and CMV serostatus were compiled alongside the repertoire data.

Findings and caveats that apply to the study as a whole: A later analysis associated about 16,000 TCR beta sequences with specific HLA alleles at a false discovery rate of 0.05. Because the 87-base-pair reads could not distinguish some IMGT-functional V segments, including TRBV6-2 and TRBV6-3, those segments were excluded. HLA typing was unavailable for some donors at each locus, so association tests used only the typed subset. The only immune exposure information available for the cohort was CMV serostatus. In an earlier analysis of under 600 of the donors, most TCR beta V segments were observed in productive rearrangements about 87% or about 30% of the time, broadly matching IMGT annotations. Several of the top co-occurrence clusters appeared to be linked to parvovirus B19, influenza, CMV and Epstein-Barr virus, according to a later analysis. The authors suggested that the approach could potentially be extended to other disease states and immunological phenotypes. The sequencing pipeline was judged likely to have produced a cluster of highly shared sequence variants as a technical artifact. The cohort was sequenced for TCR beta chains only, and without alpha or paired-chain data the features that could be detected were limited. The classifier was reported to diagnose cytomegalovirus status with high specificity and sensitivity in both the original and validation cohorts. Correlated functional status among segregating V segments might reflect linkage disequilibrium, but an unknown experimental factor could not be ruled out. Most TCR sequences were seen in very few donors, while some public TCRs were found in many individuals. According to a later analysis, most CMV-associated TCR beta chains appeared to be HLA-restricted, and the HLA associations seemed to be driven largely by CMV exposure. Roughly 15 rarely observed V segments, including chromosome 9 orphons, were excluded from the earlier analysis of about 600 of the donors because counts were too low. In a later analysis, HLA-associated TCR beta chains were found to be more clonally expanded and to have lower generation probabilities than equally common non-associated chains. In vitro tests confirmed that a few of the cytomegalovirus-associated TCR beta chains recognize cytomegalovirus antigens. A further reported finding was that TCR beta sequences accurately predicted the HLA-A and HLA-B alleles for most subjects in the first cohort. When HLA alleles, especially DR and DQ, strongly co-occurred, TCR associations were difficult to assign to individual alleles. Sequencing depth was assumed to be roughly uniform across donors in the presence/absence analyses, though that assumption may not hold. A later analysis found that TCR association rates varied across HLA loci, with DRB1 alleles showing the most associated TCRs and HLA-C alleles the fewest. According to a later genetic analysis, donors in an Asian-associated ancestry cluster had fewer N-insertions in productive TCRs than the approximately 650-donor mean. V-gene and J-gene trimming of TCR beta chains was associated with a missense DCLRE1C variant in a later genetic analysis, and the association was replicated in an independent cohort. The study listed 150 to 200 TCR beta chains as associated with cytomegalovirus.

The cohort consisted of 666 healthy bone marrow donors. At the time of sampling, every cohort member was nominally healthy, though immune exposures that went unrecorded were likely present. The donor was CMV seropositive and was included in the group of some 290 seropositive cohort members. A peripheral blood sample was collected from each donor, and TCR beta sequencing was performed on peripheral blood mononuclear cells. Genomic DNA was extracted from the blood cell samples with the Qiagen DNeasy Blood Extraction Kit. Recombination linked TRBV10-2 to TRBJ2-7, and TRBD1 aligns with 7 junction nucleotides. The TCR was taken from a woman aged 40 to 55 in good health and CMV-seropositive. The sample consisted of PBMCs. In nucleotide form, the sequence is TGCGCCAGCAGTGACCGAATTTCTTCCAGGGGGTTCCACGAGCAGTACTTC. Protein translation: CASSDRISSRGFHEQYF.